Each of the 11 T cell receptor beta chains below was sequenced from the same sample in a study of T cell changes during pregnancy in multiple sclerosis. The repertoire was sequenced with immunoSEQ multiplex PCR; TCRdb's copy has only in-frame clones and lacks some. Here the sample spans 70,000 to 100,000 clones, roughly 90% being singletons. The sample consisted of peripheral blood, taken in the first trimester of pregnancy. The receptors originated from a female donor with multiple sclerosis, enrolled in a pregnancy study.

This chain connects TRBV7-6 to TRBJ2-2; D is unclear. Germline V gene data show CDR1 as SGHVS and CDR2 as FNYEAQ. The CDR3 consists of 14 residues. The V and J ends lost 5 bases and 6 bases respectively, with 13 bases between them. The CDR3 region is CASSQTPSPGELFF. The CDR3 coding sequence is TGTGCCAGCAGCCAAACTCCGTCTCCCGGGGAGCTGTTTTTT. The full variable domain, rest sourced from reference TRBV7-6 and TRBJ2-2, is GAGVSQSPRYKVTKRGQDVALRCDPISGHVSLYWYRQALGQGPEFLTYFNYEAQQDKSGLPNDRFSAERPEGSISTLTIQRTEQRDSAMYRCASSQTPSPGELFFGEGSRLTVL.

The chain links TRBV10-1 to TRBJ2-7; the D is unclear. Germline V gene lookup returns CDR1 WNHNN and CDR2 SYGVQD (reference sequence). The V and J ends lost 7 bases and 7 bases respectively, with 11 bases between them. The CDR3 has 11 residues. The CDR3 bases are TGCGCCAGCACTCCGAGATGTGAGCAGTACTTC. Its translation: CASTPRCEQYF.

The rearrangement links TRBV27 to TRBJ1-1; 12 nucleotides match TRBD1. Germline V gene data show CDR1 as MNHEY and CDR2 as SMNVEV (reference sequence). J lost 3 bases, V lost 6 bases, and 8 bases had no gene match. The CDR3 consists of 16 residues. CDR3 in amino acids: CASRTGTGGTYTEAFF. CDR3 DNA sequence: TGTGCCAGCAGGACCGGGACAGGGGGCACGTACACTGAAGCTTTCTTT.

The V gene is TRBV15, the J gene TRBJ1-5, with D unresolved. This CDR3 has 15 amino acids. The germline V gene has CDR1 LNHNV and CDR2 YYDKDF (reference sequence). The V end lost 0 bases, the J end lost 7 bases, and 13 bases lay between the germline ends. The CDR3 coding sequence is TGTGCCACCAGCAGAGATCTAGGACTGGGCCAGCCCCAGCATTTT. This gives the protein CATSRDLGLGQPQHF. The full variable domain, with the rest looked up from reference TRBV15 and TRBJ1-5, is DAMVIQNPRYQVTQFGKPVTLSCSQTLNHNVMYWYQQKSSQAPKLLFHYYDKDFNNEADTPDNFQSRRPNTSFCFLDIRSPGLGDTAMYLCATSRDLGLGQPQHFGDGTRLSIL.

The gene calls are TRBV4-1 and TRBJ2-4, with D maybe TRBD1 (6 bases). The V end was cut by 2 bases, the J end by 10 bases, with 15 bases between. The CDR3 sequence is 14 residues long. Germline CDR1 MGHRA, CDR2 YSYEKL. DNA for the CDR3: TGCGCCAGCAGCCAAATGGGCCTGGGGGCAATTCAGTACTTC. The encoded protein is CASSQMGLGAIQYF.

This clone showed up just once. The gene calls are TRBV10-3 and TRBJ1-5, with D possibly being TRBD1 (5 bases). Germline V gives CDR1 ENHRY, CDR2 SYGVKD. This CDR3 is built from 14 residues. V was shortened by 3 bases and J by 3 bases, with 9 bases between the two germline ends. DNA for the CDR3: TGTGCCATCAGTGAACTGGACAACAATCAGCCCCAGCATTTT. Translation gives CAISELDNNQPQHF.

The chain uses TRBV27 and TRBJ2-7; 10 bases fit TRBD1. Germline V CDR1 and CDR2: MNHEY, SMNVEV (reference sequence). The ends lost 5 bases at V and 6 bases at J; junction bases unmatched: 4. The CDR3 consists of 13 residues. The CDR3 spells CASSPGQGLEQYF. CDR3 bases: TGTGCCAGCAGTCCGGGACAGGGGCTCGAGCAGTACTTC.

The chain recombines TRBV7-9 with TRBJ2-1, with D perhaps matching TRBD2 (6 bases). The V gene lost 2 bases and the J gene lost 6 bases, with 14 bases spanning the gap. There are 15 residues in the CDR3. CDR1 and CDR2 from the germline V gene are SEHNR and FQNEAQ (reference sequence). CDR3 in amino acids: CASSLFLAESNEQFF. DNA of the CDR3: TGTGCCAGCAGCTTATTCTTAGCGGAGAGCAATGAGCAGTTCTTC.

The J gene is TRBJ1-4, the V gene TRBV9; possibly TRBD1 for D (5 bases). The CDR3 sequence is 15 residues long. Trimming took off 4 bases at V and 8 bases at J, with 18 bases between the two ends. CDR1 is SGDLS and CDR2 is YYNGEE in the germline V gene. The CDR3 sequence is CASSPQGEPEEKLFF. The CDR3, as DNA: TGTGCCAGCAGCCCCCAGGGTGAGCCGGAAGAAAAACTGTTTTTT.

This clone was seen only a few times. The CDR3 is CASSPETGEKPQHF. In DNA form, the CDR3 reads TGTGCCAGCAGCCCAGAGACAGGGGAGAAGCCCCAGCATTTT. The V and J genes are TRBV4-2 and TRBJ1-5, with 8 positions matching TRBD1. Germline CDR1 reads LGHNA; CDR2 reads YNFKEQ. This CDR3 region has 14 residues. V gave up 4 bases and J gave up 8 bases; unmatched junction bases: 7.

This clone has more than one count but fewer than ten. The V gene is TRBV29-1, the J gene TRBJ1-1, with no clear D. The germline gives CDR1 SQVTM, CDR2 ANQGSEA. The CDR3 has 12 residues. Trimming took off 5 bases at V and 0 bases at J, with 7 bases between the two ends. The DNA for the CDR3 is TGCAGCGTTAGAGACATGAACACTGAAGCTTTCTTT. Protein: CSVRDMNTEAFF.